Sequencing of this T cell receptor beta chain was carried out in a study of blood T cell repertoires in COVID-19. Study-wide background: From T cells, B-cell-depleted T cells, or PBMCs came the material, which was cDNA or gDNA.

TCRdb keeps only in-frame clones here, not all; method: immunoSEQ multiplex PCR. Of 250,000 or so clones in the sample, roughly 89% are singletons; the top ten hold less than 5%. Trimming took 6 bases from V and 3 from J; bases not matched to a gene: 9. Germline CDR1 reads MNHNY; CDR2 reads SVGAGI (reference sequence). The CDR3 consists of 15 residues. The chain uses TRBV6-6 and TRBJ1-2, with 8 bases identical to TRBD1. The TCR was taken from a woman aged 40 to 49 who had recovered from COVID-19. The sequenced material came from peripheral blood. CDR3 amino acids: CASSPGQGGHYGYTF. The CDR3 region has the DNA TGTGCCAGCAGCCCCGGACAGGGTGGACACTATGGCTACACCTTC.